This T cell receptor beta chain was recorded in a study of CXCR3-negative and CXCR3-positive naive CD8 T cells. Details on this clonotype: The target antigen is unknown.

Germline loops: CDR1 SSHAT, CDR2 FNYEAQ (reference sequence). This CDR3 contains 14 residues. Each TRB cDNA library was prepared by 5' RACE (with UMI labels). For each CDR3 protein, TCRdb gives one entry from its re-call of the 5' RACE reads, without DNA. The sample has 50,000 to 65,000 distinct CDR3 sequences, and its top ten clones hold 0.7% to 0.95%. Findings and limits, study-wide: Diversity ran similarly high across both naive subsets but far lower in memory CD8+ cells. TRB CDR3s of CXCR3-positive naive cells were more hydrophobic than those of CXCR3-negative naive cells. Naive cells used TRBV-TRBJ genes in much the same way whether CXCR3-negative or CXCR3-positive; memory cells did not.

The chain links TRBV7-7 to TRBJ2-7. This TCR was sampled from a human donor in good health. Some clones in this sample may be carry-over from other donors' samples. Sequenced: naive CXCR3+ CD8+ T cells from blood. Subset specified: CD45RO-CCR7+CD27+CD95- naive CD8+ T cells expressing CXCR3 (TNR3+). The CDR3 here is CASSLDPGDYEQYF. The full variable domain, completed using reference TRBV7-7 and TRBJ2-7, is GAGVSQSPRYKVTKRGQDVTLRCDPISSHATLYWYQQALGQGPEFLTYFNYEAQPDKSGLPSDRFSAERPEGSISTLTIQRTEQRDSAMYRCASSLDPGDYEQYFGPGTRLTVT.